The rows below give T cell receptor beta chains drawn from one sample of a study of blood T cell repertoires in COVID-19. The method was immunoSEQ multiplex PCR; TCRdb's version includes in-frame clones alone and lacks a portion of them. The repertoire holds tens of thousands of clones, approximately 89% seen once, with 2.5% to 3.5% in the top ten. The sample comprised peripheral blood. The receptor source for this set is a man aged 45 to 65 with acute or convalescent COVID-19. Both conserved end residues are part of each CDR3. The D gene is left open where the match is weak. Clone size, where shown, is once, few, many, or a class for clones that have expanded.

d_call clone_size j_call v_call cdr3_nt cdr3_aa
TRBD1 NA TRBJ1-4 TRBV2 TGTGCCAGCAGAGGGGGGACAGCTAATGAAAAACTGTTTTTT CASRGGTANEKLFF
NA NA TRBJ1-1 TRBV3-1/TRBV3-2 TGTGCCAGCAGCTCGGTTGGGGGGAGGACTGAAGCTTTCTTT CASSSVGGRTEAFF
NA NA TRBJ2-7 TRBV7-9 TGTGCCAGCAGCTTACCCGGCAGACAGAGCTCCTACGAGCAGTACTTC CASSLPGRQSSYEQYF
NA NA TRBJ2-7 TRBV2 TGTGCCAGCAGCGACCTCAGCGGGTGGACCTCCTACGAGCAGTACTTC CASSDLSGWTSYEQYF
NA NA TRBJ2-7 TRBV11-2 TGTGCCAGCAGCTTAAGGGAGGTGGGCGAGCAGTACTTC CASSLREVGEQYF
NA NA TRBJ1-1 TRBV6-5 TGTGCCAGCAGTTACGGGGAGGGAGGGGACACTGAAGCTTTCTTT CASSYGEGGDTEAFF
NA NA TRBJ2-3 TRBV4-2 TGTGCCAGCAGCTCAGGGCTAGATACGCAGTATTTT CASSSGLDTQYF
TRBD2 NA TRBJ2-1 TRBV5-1 TGCGCCAGCAGCTTGGTTTCTAGCGGGGTACAGCATGAGCAGTTCTTC CASSLVSSGVQHEQFF
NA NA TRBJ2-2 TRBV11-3 TGTGCCAGCAGCTTATTAGACACCGGGGAGCTGTTTTTT CASSLLDTGELFF
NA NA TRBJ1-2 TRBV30 TGTGCCTGGAGGCTATCCGGGGGCTATGGCTACACCTTC CAWRLSGGYGYTF
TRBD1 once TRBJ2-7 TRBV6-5 TGTGCCAGCAGCAGGGGACAGGGGGTCGGCGAGCAGTACTTC CASSRGQGVGEQYF
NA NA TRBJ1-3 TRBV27 TGTGCCAGCCGACCCGCGGGGGTCGGAAACACCATATATTTT CASRPAGVGNTIYF
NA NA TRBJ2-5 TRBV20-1 TGCAGTGCTACAGGGGAAGAGACCCAGTACTTC CSATGEETQYF
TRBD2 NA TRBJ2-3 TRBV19 TGTGCCAGTAGTATAGAGGTTGGAGGCGGGGGGGCAACAGATACGCAGTATTTT CASSIEVGGGGATDTQYF
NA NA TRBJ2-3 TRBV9 TGTGCCAGCAGCGTAGGAGTTACTAGCACAGATACGCAGTATTTT CASSVGVTSTDTQYF
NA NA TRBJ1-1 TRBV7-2 TGTGCCAGCAGCGGGAGCAGGGGGAACACTGAAGCTTTCTTT CASSGSRGNTEAFF
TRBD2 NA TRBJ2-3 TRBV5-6 TGTGCCAGCAGCTTGTCGGGGGGGCCTCCAGATACGCAGTATTTT CASSLSGGPPDTQYF
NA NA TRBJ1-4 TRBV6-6 TGTGCCAGCAACCTTCGGACAGCAACTAATGAAAAACTGTTTTTT CASNLRTATNEKLFF
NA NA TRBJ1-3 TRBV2 TGTGCCAGCAGTGAAGGGCGGTTCTCTGGAAACACCATATATTTT CASSEGRFSGNTIYF
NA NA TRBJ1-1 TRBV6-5 TGTGCCTCCCGGATAACTATGAACACTGAAGCTTTCTTT CASRITMNTEAFF
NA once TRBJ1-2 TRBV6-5 TGTGCCAGTCAGGGGTTGGACTATGGCTACACCTTC CASQGLDYGYTF
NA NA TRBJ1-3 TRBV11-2 TGTGCCAGCAGCTTAGTTGCAGGGGATGGTGGAAACACCATATATTTT CASSLVAGDGGNTIYF
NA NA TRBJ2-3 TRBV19 TGTGCCAGTAGTTCCCTCGAAGGGGGTAGCCCCGACAGAGATACGCAGTATTTT CASSSLEGGSPDRDTQYF
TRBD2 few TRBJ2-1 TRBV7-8 TGTGCCAGCAGCCCGCTTCGACTAGCGGGTCGTACAACTCTTTACAATGAGCAGTTCTTC CASSPLRLAGRTTLYNEQFF
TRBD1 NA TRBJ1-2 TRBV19 TGTGCCAGTAGTAGTCGACAGGGACCCTCCTCGTGGGGCTACACCTTC CASSSRQGPSSWGYTF
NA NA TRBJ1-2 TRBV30 TGTGCCTGGAGTGTACAGACATACTATGGCTACACCTTC CAWSVQTYYGYTF
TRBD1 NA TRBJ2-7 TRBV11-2 TGTGCCAGCAGCGTCGGACAGGGCACGTCCTACGAGCAGTACTTC CASSVGQGTSYEQYF
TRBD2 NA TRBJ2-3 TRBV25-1 TGTGCCAGCAGTCTAGTAGCGGGGGGTCGCACAGATACGCAGTATTTT CASSLVAGGRTDTQYF
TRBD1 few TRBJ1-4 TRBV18 TGTGCCAGCTCACCACCCTCGGGACAGCGGAAAAAACTGTTTTTT CASSPPSGQRKKLFF
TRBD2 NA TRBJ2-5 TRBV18 TGTGCCAGCTCACCGGGACTAGAAGAGACCCAGTACTTC CASSPGLEETQYF
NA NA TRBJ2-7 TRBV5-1 TGCGCCAGCAGGACAGGCCCCACCTCCTACGAGCAGTACTTC CASRTGPTSYEQYF
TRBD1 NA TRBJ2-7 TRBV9 TGTGCCAGCAGCGTAGGTCAGGGGGCAGGTTACGAGCAGTACTTC CASSVGQGAGYEQYF